One sample yielded the 20 T cell receptor beta chains listed below, sequenced in a study of tumor-infiltrating lymphocytes in primary liver carcinoma. Researchers generated TCR beta cDNA from about 530 ng of total RNA, relying on a constant-region primer. Library construction for TCR beta comprised three nested multiplex PCR rounds performed with slightly modified ARM-PCR. The first two PCR rounds used TRBV1-TRBV30 primers with a Cbeta primer, 9 to 10 cycles each. TCRdb re-called the multiplex PCR reads through MiXCR, storing one row per CDR3 protein. The table has approximately 110,000 distinct CDR3 sequences, 55% to 75% seen once; the top ten hold 8.4%. From about 20-30 mg of unsorted bulk tissue, DNA and RNA were co-extracted together. Sequencing input: liver tumor tissue from sampling region 3. Subset noted: tumor region T3, left-lateral pole. Every receptor here comes from a woman aged 55-69 years with primary liver carcinoma and hepatitis B virus infection.

As to this clonotype: A much more abundant neighbour one base away suggests this may be a read error. The conserved final phenylalanine or tryptophan is absent from the CDR3, which likely points to a read error. The chain joins TRBV12-3 or TRBV12-4 to TRBJ1-4; D is unclear. V shed 2 bases and J shed 5 bases, with 9 bases lying between them. This CDR3 region has 14 residues. This chain's CDR3 is CASSLWPLNEKLFL. The CDR3 DNA reads TGTGCCAGCAGTTTATGGCCGCTCAATGAAAAACTGTTTTTA.

This clonotype was seen repeatedly, ten times or more. The V call is TRBV6-6, the J call TRBJ2-5; 9 bases match TRBD1. The J segment lost 4 bases and the V segment lost 6 bases, leaving 12 bases of the junction unmatched. There are 16 residues in the CDR3. The germline CDR1 and CDR2 sequences are MNHNY and SVGAGI (reference sequence). The CDR3 DNA sequence: TGTGCCAGCAGCCAGGGCACAGGGGGCGCGGTAGAGACCCAGTACTTC. Its protein product is CASSQGTGGAVETQYF.

As regards this clonotype: Because it lacks the conserved phenylalanine or tryptophan at the end, this CDR3 is likely a read error. The chain uses TRBV4-2 and TRBJ2-2, with a possible D match to TRBD1 (6 bases). CDR3 size: 16 residues. From germline, CDR1 is LGHNA and CDR2 YNFKEQ. The ends were cut back, 3 bases at V and 9 bases at J, with 20 bases in the middle. CDR3 sequence (DNA): TGTGCCAGCAGCCATGCTGTGGGGGCGAGAACCCGGGAGCTGTTTTCT. Protein product: CASSHAVGARTRELFS.

With respect to this clonotype: No conserved phenylalanine or tryptophan is present at the end of the CDR3, so a read error is the likely explanation. CDR3 amino acids: CAISEGASGRASNEQFI. The CDR3 nucleotides read TGTGCCATCAGTGAGGGGGCTAGCGGTAGGGCCTCTAATGAGCAGTTCATC. The chain recombines TRBV10-3 with TRBJ2-1, with TRBD2 identical over 7 bases. V lost 2 bases, J lost 7 bases, and 14 bases stayed unmatched. CDR1 ENHRY and CDR2 SYGVKD come from the germline V gene. The CDR3 runs 17 residues.

This clonotype was recorded many times. This chain uses TRBV4-1 with TRBJ2-7; D assignment may be TRBD1 or TRBD2 (5 bases each). Germline CDR1 and CDR2: MGHRA and YSYEKL. The V gene lost 4 bases and the J gene lost 5 bases, with 12 bases spanning the gap. This CDR3 contains 13 residues. CDR3 bases: TGCGCCAGCAGCCCATTGGGGGTTCACGAGCAGTACTTC. It yields the protein CASSPLGVHEQYF.

About this clonotype itself: It may be a read error: a sequence one base away is much more abundant. The chain combines TRBV5-4 with TRBJ2-2; TRBD2 is a possible D gene (6 bases). The CDR3 sequence is 15 residues long. In germline, CDR1 is SGHNT, CDR2 YYREEE (reference sequence). The germline V and J ends were trimmed by 0 bases and 5 bases, with 11 bases remaining between them. The CDR3 region is CASSLGLDKTGELFF. Written as DNA, the CDR3 is TGTGCCAGCAGCTTGGGACTAGACAAGACCGGGGAGCTGTTTTTT. The variable domain in full, with the rest retrieved from reference TRBV5-4 and TRBJ2-2, is ETGVTQSPTHLIKTRGQQVTLRCSSQSGHNTVSWYQQALGQGPQFIFQYYREEENGRGNFPPRFSGLQFPNYSSELNVNALELDDSALYLCASSLGLDKTGELFFGEGSRLTVL.

CDR3 sequence (DNA): TGTGTCAACAGTTTTCGGGGGGTCCGAAGAGGGGGAGATGGAAACACCATATATTTT. This gives the protein CVNSFRGVRRGGDGNTIYF. This chain connects TRBV28 to TRBJ1-3, with a weak D call TRBD1 (6 bases). The CDR3 is 19 residues long. In germline, CDR1 is MDHEN, CDR2 SYDVKM.

Remarks on this clonotype: This may come from a read error, since a much larger clone is one base off. The chain joins TRBV28 to TRBJ2-5, with D hard to call. CDR1 and CDR2 (germline): MDHEN, SYDVKM. The CDR3 is 11 amino acids. CDR3 residues: CATSRAETRYF. CDR3 nucleotide sequence: TGTGCCACCTCCCGGGCGGAGACCCGGTACTTC.

Turning to this clonotype: An end of the junction does not agree with germline; a read error may underlie this. The chain combines TRBV12-3 or TRBV12-4 with TRBJ2-3; 12 nucleotides align to TRBD2. This CDR3 region has 17 residues. CDR3 sequence reads: CAGRFRTSGTRTDTQYF. Here the CDR3 DNA reads TGTGCCGGCAGATTTAGGACTAGCGGGACGCGTACAGATACGCAGTATTTT.

The V call is TRBV6-5, the J call TRBJ2-7; possibly TRBD1 or TRBD2 for D (5 bases each). Germline V gene sequence: CDR1 MNHEY, CDR2 SVGAGI. V dropped 2 bases and J dropped 13 bases, with 18 bases sitting between them. This CDR3 has 13 amino acids. CDR3 in DNA: TGTGCCAGCAGTTACAGAAGAGGGGACGTGCAATACTTC. The encoded protein is CASSYRRGDVQYF.

Of note for this clonotype: An end of the junction does not agree with germline; a read error may underlie this. The gene calls are TRBV13 and TRBJ2-5; D not resolved. The CDR3 covers 16 residues. CDR1 is PRHDT, CDR2 FYEKMQ, per germline (reference sequence). Written as DNA, the CDR3 is TGTGTCAGCAGCGACGCCGCGATACGAAAACAAGAGACCCAGTACTTC. As protein: CVSSDAAIRKQETQYF.

There are many counts of this clonotype. A read error may explain this, as a much larger clone is one base away. Because it lacks the conserved phenylalanine or tryptophan at the end, this CDR3 is likely a read error. The chain uses TRBV29-1 and TRBJ2-7; D is possibly TRBD2 (6 bases). Germline CDR1 reads SQVTM; CDR2 reads ANQGSEA. The CDR3 has 15 amino acids. V lost 3 bases and J lost 0, with 15 bases in between. The CDR3 DNA is TGCAGCGTTGATAGTGGAGGGGCTAGCTCCTACGAGCAGTACTAC. Protein sequence: CSVDSGGASSYEQYY.

By frequency in the sample, this clonotype is medium-sized. The chain has TRBV11-1 and TRBJ2-7; 13 bases line up with TRBD2. Germline V gene data show CDR1 as SGHAT and CDR2 as FQDESV (reference sequence). The CDR3 covers 15 residues. V trimming: 6 bases; J trimming: 4 bases; junction bases outside the gene matches: 6. CDR3 region: CASSTWTSGSYEQYF. The DNA of the CDR3 is TGTGCCAGCAGTACCTGGACTAGCGGGAGTTACGAGCAGTACTTC.

Worth noting for this clonotype: A much larger clone differs from this one at a single base, so this may be a read error. V and J are TRBV6-5 and TRBJ1-2; D is undetermined. The CDR3 is 15 amino acids. The germline gives CDR1 MNHEY, CDR2 SVGAGI. The CDR3: CVSSYSLPTRRALTF. The CDR3 DNA sequence: TGTGTCAGCAGTTACTCCCTCCCCACGAGAAGGGCTCTCACCTTC.

Worth noting for this clonotype: A single base separates this from a much larger clone, so it may be a read error. The V gene is TRBV5-1, the J gene TRBJ2-1; D possibly corresponds to TRBD2 (5 bases). CDR1 is SGHRS, CDR2 YFSETQ, per germline. The CDR3 totals 15 residues. The CDR3 sequence is CASRLEDGAIDEQFF. The CDR3 DNA reads TGCGCCAGCCGCTTGGAGGACGGAGCGATAGATGAGCAGTTCTTC.

J is TRBJ2-7 and V is TRBV30, with TRBD2 matching 8 bases. Trimming cost V 1 base and J 2 bases; bases outside gene matches: 10. The CDR3 loop spans 16 amino acids. From germline, CDR1 is GTSNPN and CDR2 SVGIG (reference sequence). In nucleotides, the CDR3 is TGTGCCTGGAGTGATTCCCCACTAGCGGTCCCCTACGAGCAGTACTTC. As protein: CAWSDSPLAVPYEQYF. Full variable domain (remainder filled in from reference TRBV30 and TRBJ2-7): SQTIHQWPATLVQPVGSPLSLECTVEGTSNPNLYWYRQAAGRGLQLLFYSVGIGQISSEVPQNLSASRPQDRQFILSSKKLLLSDSGFYLCAWSDSPLAVPYEQYFGPGTRLTVT.

The genes are TRBV7-3 and TRBJ1-1, with D unresolved. Germline V lookup: CDR1 SGHTA, CDR2 FQGTGA. V was clipped by 1 base and J by 1 base, with 7 bases between them. This CDR3 is built from 14 residues. This CDR3 is CASSLIPGNTEAFF. Written as DNA, the CDR3 is TGTGCCAGCAGCTTAATCCCGGGGAACACTGAAGCTTTCTTT.

Only a few counts were recorded for this clonotype. Given a much more abundant clone one base away, this may be a read error. The chain recombines TRBV6-5 with TRBJ1-5, with 9 bases aligning to TRBD1. The assigned J gene may be wrong: the sequence end matches TRBJ2-3 better. The CDR3 is 15 amino acids. CDR1 is MNHEY and CDR2 is SVGAGI in the germline V gene. In DNA form, the CDR3 reads TGTGCCAGCAGTTCCTCAGGGACAGGGTCTCAGCCCCAGTATTTT. Its protein product is CASSSSGTGSQPQYF.

The gene calls are TRBV29-1 and TRBJ2-5, with TRBD2 matching 10 bases. The germline CDR1 and CDR2 sequences are SQVTM and ANQGSEA. With V trimmed by 1 base and J by 5 bases, 16 bases remained unmatched. This CDR3 has 18 residues. The CDR3 loop reads CSVEGTGLASVSHETQYF. Here the CDR3 DNA reads TGCAGCGTTGAAGGTACGGGACTAGCGAGCGTGAGCCATGAGACCCAGTACTTC.

This clonotype was counted ten times or more. The chain employs TRBV6-5 and TRBJ2-7, with D uncertain. Looked up from germline, CDR1 is MNHEY and CDR2 is SVGAGI. V lost 0 bases to trimming and J lost 7 bases, with 22 bases between them. The CDR3 has 17 amino acids. The CDR3 region is CASSYSRAYAPGLEQYF. In DNA form, the CDR3 reads TGTGCCAGCAGTTACTCGAGAGCATACGCTCCCGGCTTAGAGCAGTACTTC.